Listed here is a single T cell receptor (beta chain). This clonotype showed up just a few times. Its antigen is still unknown. Base qualities are not provided; no much larger clone lies one nucleotide away. These data belong to a study of T-cell reconstitution after alpha-beta-depleted transplantation in children listed by TCRdb under 2016. Background on the whole study: The study quantitatively tracked T-cell immune reconstitution after TCRalphabeta/CD19-depleted allogeneic hematopoietic cell transplantation in children using TCR repertoire profiling.

The library was obtained by PCR. Instrument on record: Illumina HiSeq 2500. TCR library preparation used molecular barcoding, with unique molecular identifiers applied to normalize quantification of the TCRbeta repertoire. TCRdb passed the public sequencing reads through fastp at Q25 and MiXCR, retaining productive beta sequences. Rows are unified per CDR3 protein, each entry keeping the most common DNA and genes. A total of just under 150,000 distinct CDR3 sequences appear in this sample, 7.5% to 9% of them only once. The top ten clones comprise around 18% of the sample. Germline trimming: 5 bases from V, 6 bases from J; junction bases outside gene matches: 10. The CDR3, from cysteine to phenylalanine, totals 15 residues. The only DNA kept is the CDR3, 45 bases in frame from the first base. Via the germline V gene, CDR1 is SGHDT and CDR2 YYEEEE. In the paper's terms, the treatment or condition label means: allogeneic hematopoietic cell transplantation with graft depleted of TCRalphabeta T cells and CD19 B cells. TCRalphabeta/CD19-depleted allogeneic hematopoietic cell grafts were given to the transplant recipients, all of whom were children.

The paper as a whole reports these results and caveats: About two months after transplant, the apparently early recovery of alphabetaT-cell counts reportedly depended on just several hundred clones that had expanded rapidly and came from non-depleted graft cells. Over subsequent months, a decline in hyperexpanded clone frequencies was noted, and after one year, T-cell counts and TCRbeta diversity were mostly ascribed to newly produced T cells. In some patients, the high TCRbeta diversity seen at day 60 was put down to recipient T cells and intrathymic progenitors that had survived conditioning.

This clonotype originated in a female patient aged 2-9 years who had a stem cell transplant for congenital amegakaryocytic thrombocytopenia, so the T cells may come from the graft donor. The sequencing used PBMCs, mostly from graft donor cells, collected 180 days after TCRalphabeta/CD19-depleted stem cell transplant. Rearrangement joined TRBV5-6 to TRBJ2-2, with TRBD2 matching 7 junction bases. The DNA reads TGTGCCAGCAGAAACGGAGGGACTAAATCCGGGGAGCTGTTTTTT. It specifies CASRNGGTKSGELFF.